This T cell receptor (beta chain) was sequenced for a study of blood T cell repertoires in COVID-19. The wider study: COVID-19 samples from acute and convalescent phases originated in the United States, Italy and Spain.

Authors' analysis steps: Reference gene primer amplification gave nucleated cell count estimates. Data came from immunoSEQ multiplex PCR; TCRdb stores just in-frame clones and leaves some out. V, J and clone size are those of that table, while D and trimming were read from the DNA. Of approximately 390,000 clones in the sample, approximately 85% were seen once. Germline assignment: CDR1 LGHDT and CDR2 YNNKEL (reference sequence). V shed 4 bases and J 4 bases; nucleotides not matched to a gene: 6. The CDR3 runs to 15 residues. Enrollees, about 18 to 89 years old, lived in 20 to 25 US areas. Grouping used clinical history reported by participants in a survey and questionnaire.

The receptor comes from a woman in her 40s with acute COVID-19. The chain uses TRBV3-1 (or the pseudogene TRBV3-2) and TRBJ1-4; 7 bases map to TRBD1. Sequencing used PBMCs or T cells enriched from blood (not recorded which). Written as DNA, the CDR3 is TGTGCCAGCAGCCCTAACAGGGGTGATAATGAAAAACTGTTTTTT. Translating it yields CASSPNRGDNEKLFF.